Reported below is one T cell receptor (beta chain). Antigen specificity is unknown. The sample originates from a study of cytomegalovirus exposure and HLA in healthy donors. Study-level findings and limits: The investigators catalogued 150 to 200 TCR beta chains as cytomegalovirus-associated. Accounts indicate the classifier identified cytomegalovirus status with strong specificity and sensitivity.

Per germline, CDR1 MGHRA and CDR2 YSYEKL. The V gene end was trimmed by 1 base and the J gene end by 1 base; junction bases not matched to a gene: 3. This CDR3 spans 17 amino acids. PCR employed 60 Vbeta and 13 Jbeta primers. Some clones are missing from TCRdb's copy, which holds only in-frame ones; the method was immunoSEQ multiplex PCR. The sample records 150,000 or so clones, approximately 73% being singletons. Sequenced input: PBMCs. This chain joins TRBV4-1 and TRBJ2-7; 14 bases agree with TRBD2. This sequence was found in a man aged 25 to 40 in good health and CMV-seropositive. The CDR3: CASSQGGLAGESYEQYF. The CDR3 region has the DNA TGCGCCAGCAGCCAAGGGGGACTAGCGGGAGAATCCTACGAGCAGTACTTC.